This entry features one T cell receptor (beta chain) sequence. A single base separates this from a much larger clone, so it may be a read error. This entry is derived from a study of identical twins. One entry per CDR3 protein, called by TCRdb with MiXCR from the 5' RACE reads. The data hold approximately 670,000 distinct CDR3 sequences, with 6% to 6.5% observed a single time. Per the germline V gene, CDR1 is SGHDT and CDR2 is YYEEEE. The J segment lost 5 bases and the V segment lost 0 bases, leaving 9 bases of the junction unmatched. CDR3 size: 16 residues. The receptor was isolated from a man aged 18 to 29 in good health. The chain carries TRBV5-6 and TRBJ2-7; TRBD1 aligns across 9 bases. Sequenced input: naive T cells sorted from blood. The CDR3 sequence is CASSLGIGTGSHEQYF. The CDR3 coding sequence is TGTGCCAGCAGCTTGGGAATCGGGACAGGGTCCCACGAGCAGTACTTC.